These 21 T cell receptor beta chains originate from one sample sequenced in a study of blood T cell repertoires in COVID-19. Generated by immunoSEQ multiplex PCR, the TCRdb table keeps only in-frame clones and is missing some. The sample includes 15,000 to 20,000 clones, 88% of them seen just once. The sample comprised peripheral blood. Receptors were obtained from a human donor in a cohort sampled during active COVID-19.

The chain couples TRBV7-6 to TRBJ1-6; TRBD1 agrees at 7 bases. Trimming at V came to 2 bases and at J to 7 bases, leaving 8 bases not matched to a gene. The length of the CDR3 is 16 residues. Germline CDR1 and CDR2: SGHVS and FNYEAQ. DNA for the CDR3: TGTGCCAGCAGCTTATGGCCAGGGGGAGCGAATTCACCCCTCCACTTT. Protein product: CASSLWPGGANSPLHF.

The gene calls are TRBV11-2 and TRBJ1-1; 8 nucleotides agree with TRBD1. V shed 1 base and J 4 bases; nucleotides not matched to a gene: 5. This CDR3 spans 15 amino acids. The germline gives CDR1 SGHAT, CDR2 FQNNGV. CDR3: CASSLVTGGSTEAFF. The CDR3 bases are TGTGCCAGCAGCTTAGTAACAGGGGGGAGCACTGAAGCTTTCTTT. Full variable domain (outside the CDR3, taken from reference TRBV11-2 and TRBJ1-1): EAGVAQSPRYKIIEKRQSVAFWCNPISGHATLYWYQQILGQGPKLLIQFQNNGVVDDSQLPKDRFSAERLKGVDSTLKIQPAKLEDSAVYLCASSLVTGGSTEAFFGQGTRLTVV.

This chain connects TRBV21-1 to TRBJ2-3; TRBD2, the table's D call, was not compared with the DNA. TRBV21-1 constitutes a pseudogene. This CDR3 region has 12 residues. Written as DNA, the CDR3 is TGTGCCAGCACCGGGGGAACAGATACGCAGTATTTT. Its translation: CASTGGTDTQYF.

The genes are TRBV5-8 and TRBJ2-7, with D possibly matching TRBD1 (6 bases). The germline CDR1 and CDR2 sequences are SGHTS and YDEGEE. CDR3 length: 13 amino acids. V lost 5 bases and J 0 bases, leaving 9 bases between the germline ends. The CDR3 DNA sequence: TGTGCCAGCAGTTCGGACAGCTCCTACGAGCAGTACTTC. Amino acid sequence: CASSSDSSYEQYF.

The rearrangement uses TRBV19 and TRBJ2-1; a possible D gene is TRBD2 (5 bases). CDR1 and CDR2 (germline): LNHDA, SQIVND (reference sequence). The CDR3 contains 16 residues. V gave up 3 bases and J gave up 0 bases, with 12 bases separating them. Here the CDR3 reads CASSIGGLFSYNEQFF. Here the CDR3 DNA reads TGTGCCAGTAGTATTGGAGGACTCTTCTCCTACAATGAGCAGTTCTTC.

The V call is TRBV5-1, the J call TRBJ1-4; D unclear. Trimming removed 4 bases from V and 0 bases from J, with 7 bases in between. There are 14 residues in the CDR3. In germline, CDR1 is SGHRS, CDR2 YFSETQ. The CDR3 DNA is TGCGCCAGCAGCACCACAACAACTAATGAAAAACTGTTTTTT. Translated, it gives CASSTTTTNEKLFF.

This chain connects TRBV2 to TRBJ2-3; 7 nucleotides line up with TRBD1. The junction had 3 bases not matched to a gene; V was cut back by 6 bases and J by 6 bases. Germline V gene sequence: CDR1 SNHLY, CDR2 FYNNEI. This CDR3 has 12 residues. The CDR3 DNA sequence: TGTGCCAGCAGATCGACAGGGGATACGCAGTATTTT. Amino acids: CASRSTGDTQYF.

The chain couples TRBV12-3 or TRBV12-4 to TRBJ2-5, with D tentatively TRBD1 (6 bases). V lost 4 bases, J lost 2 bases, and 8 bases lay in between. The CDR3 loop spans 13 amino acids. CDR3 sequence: CASSSDSQETQYF. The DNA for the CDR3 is TGTGCCAGCAGTTCGGACAGTCAAGAGACCCAGTACTTC.

The CDR3 DNA is TGTGCCAGCAGCTTAGAGACAGGGGCCACCTACGAGCAGTACTTC. It specifies CASSLETGATYEQYF. This rearrangement joins TRBV11-3 to TRBJ2-7, with 8 bases fitting TRBD1. V lost 0 bases to trimming and J lost 2 bases; unmatched junction nucleotides: 3. CDR3 length: 15 amino acids. Germline V gene data show CDR1 as SGHNT and CDR2 as YENEEA.

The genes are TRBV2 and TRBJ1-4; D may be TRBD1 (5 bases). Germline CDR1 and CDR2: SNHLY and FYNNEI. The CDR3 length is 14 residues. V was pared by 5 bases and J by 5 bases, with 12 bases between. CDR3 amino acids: CASSQTVINEKLFF. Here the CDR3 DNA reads TGTGCCAGCAGTCAGACAGTGATAAATGAAAAACTGTTTTTT.

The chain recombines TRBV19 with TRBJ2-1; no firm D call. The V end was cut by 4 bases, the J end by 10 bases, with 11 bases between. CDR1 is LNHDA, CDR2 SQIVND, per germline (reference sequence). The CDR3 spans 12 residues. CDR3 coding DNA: TGTGCCAGTAGTAACACGGTCGGGGAGCAGTTCTTC. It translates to CASSNTVGEQFF.

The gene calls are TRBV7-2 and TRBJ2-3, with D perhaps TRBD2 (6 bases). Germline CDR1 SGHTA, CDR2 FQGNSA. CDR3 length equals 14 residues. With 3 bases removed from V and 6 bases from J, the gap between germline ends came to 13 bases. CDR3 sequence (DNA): TGTGCCAGCAGCTTCAATTTTGCGGGGGATACGCAGTATTTT. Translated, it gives CASSFNFAGDTQYF.

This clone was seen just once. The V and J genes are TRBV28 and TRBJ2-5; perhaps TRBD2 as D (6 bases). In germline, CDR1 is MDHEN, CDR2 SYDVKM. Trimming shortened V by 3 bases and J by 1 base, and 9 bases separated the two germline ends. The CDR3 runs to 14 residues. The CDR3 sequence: CASSFGGSQETQYF. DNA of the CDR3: TGTGCCAGCAGTTTCGGGGGATCCCAAGAGACCCAGTACTTC.

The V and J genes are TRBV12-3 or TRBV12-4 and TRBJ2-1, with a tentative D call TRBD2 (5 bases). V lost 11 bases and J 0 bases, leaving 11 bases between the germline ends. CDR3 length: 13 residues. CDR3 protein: CAGQRSSYNEQFF. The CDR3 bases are TGTGCCGGGCAGCGGAGCTCCTACAATGAGCAGTTCTTC.

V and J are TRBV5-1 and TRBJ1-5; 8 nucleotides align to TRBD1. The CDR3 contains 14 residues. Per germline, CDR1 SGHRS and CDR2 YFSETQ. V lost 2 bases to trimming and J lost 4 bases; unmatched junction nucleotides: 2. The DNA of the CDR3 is TGCGCCAGCAGCTTTGGACAGGGTAATCAGCCCCAGCATTTT. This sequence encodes CASSFGQGNQPQHF.

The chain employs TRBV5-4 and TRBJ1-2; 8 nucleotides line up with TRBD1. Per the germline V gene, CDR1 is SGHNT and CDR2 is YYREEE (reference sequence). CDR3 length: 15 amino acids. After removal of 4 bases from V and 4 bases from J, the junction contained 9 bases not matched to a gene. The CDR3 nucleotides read TGTGCCAGCAGCCCCTACCCGGACAGGGCCTATGGCTACACCTTC. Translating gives CASSPYPDRAYGYTF.

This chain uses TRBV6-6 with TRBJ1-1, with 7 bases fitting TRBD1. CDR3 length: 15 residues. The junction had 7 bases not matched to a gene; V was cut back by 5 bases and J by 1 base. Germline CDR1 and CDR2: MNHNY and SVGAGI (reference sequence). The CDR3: CASSDRQGSNTEAFF. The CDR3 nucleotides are TGTGCCAGCAGTGATAGACAGGGATCGAACACTGAAGCTTTCTTT.

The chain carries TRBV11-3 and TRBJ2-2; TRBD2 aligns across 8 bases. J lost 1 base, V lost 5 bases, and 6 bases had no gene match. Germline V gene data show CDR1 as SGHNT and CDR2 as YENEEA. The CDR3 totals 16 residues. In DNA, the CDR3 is TGTGCCAGCAGCGCCCCCGGGGGGGAGAACACCGGGGAGCTGTTTTTT. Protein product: CASSAPGGENTGELFF.

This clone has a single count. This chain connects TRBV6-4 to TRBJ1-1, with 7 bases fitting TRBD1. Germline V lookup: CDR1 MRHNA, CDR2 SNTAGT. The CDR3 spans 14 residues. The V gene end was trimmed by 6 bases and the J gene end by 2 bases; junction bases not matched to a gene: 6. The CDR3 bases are TGTGCCAGCAGCAAAACAGGGGACAACACTGAAGCTTTCTTT. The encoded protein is CASSKTGDNTEAFF.

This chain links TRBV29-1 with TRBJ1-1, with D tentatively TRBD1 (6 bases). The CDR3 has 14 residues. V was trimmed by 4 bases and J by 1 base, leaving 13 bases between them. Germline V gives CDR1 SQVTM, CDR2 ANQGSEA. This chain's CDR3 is CSVGTTGPNTEAFF. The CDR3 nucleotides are TGCAGCGTTGGGACAACAGGGCCGAACACTGAAGCTTTCTTT.

The CDR3 coding sequence is TGTGCCAGCAGTCGAGGACAAGTCCAATCCAACGAGCAGTACTTC. Protein product: CASSRGQVQSNEQYF. The chain has TRBV9 and TRBJ2-7; tentatively, D is TRBD1 (5 bases). Germline lookup yields CDR1 SGDLS and CDR2 YYNGEE. Trimming pared 5 bases from V and 5 bases from J, leaving 20 bases between. This CDR3 comprises 15 residues.